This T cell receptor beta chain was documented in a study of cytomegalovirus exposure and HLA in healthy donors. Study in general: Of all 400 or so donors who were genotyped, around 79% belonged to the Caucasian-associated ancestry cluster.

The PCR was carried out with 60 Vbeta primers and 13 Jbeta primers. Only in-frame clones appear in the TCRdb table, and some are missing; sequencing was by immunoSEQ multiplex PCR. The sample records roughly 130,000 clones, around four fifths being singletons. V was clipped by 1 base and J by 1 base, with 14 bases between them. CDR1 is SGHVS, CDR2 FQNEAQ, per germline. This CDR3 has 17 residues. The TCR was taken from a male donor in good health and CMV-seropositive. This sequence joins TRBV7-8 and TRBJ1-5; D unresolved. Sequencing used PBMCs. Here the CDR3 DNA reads TGTGCCAGCAGCTTAGTGAGGGCCGGGAGGAGCAATCAGCCCCAGCATTTT. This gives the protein CASSLVRAGRSNQPQHF.